These 6 T cell receptor beta chains were all obtained from the same sample, sequenced in a study of T cells in women clearing cervical HPV infection. Data came from immunoSEQ multiplex PCR; TCRdb stores just in-frame clones and leaves some out. This sample's clone table lists approximately 16,000 clones. Sequencing was done on a sample of blood buffy coat. These receptors were obtained from a woman between 18 and 69 years old with a cervical HPV16 infection that either progressed to CIN3+ or cleared (not recorded which).

A word on this clone: The read falls 3 residues short of the CDR3 end, and the missing part is taken from the germline J gene. The chain employs TRBV10-3 and TRBJ1-2, with 12 bases aligning to TRBD1. V shed 4 bases and J 7 bases; nucleotides not matched to a gene: 7. The germline CDR1 and CDR2 sequences are ENHRY and SYGVKD. There are 15 residues in the CDR3. The CDR3 reads CAISAPGQGARGYTF. Incomplete CDR3 DNA: TGTGCCATCAGTGCCCCGGGACAGGGGGCGCGTGGC.

Concerning this clone itself: The read is 3 residues too short to cover the CDR3 end, so that end is filled in from the germline J gene. V gene TRBV7-6 combines with J gene TRBJ2-7, with 9 bases matching TRBD1. Germline lookup yields CDR1 SGHVS and CDR2 FNYEAQ. This CDR3 spans 16 amino acids. V shed 1 base and J 1 base; nucleotides not matched to a gene: 5. CDR3 in amino acids: CASSLEDRGVSYEQYF. The CDR3 DNA, read in part, is TGTGCCAGCAGCTTAGAGGACAGGGGAGTGTCCTACGAG.

With respect to this clone: The CDR3 end lies 3 residues beyond the end of the read and is filled in from the germline J gene. The chain carries TRBV20-1 and TRBJ2-3, with 15 bases matching TRBD2. The CDR3 totals 16 residues. The J segment lost 2 bases and the V segment lost 3 bases, leaving 3 bases of the junction unmatched. The germline V gene encodes CDR1 DFQATT and CDR2 SNEGSKA (reference sequence). The DNA read from the CDR3 is TGCAGTGCTAGGAGGACTAGCGGGGGGGCCACAGATACG. Translating gives CSARRTSGGATDT. The full CDR3 reads CSARRTSGGATDTQYF.

Concerning this clone: The read ends 3 residues early relative to the CDR3; the germline J gene fills the gap. The chain recombines TRBV4-2 with TRBJ1-5; 8 bases align to TRBD1. The CDR3 is 15 residues long. V lost 0 bases and J lost 6; bases outside the gene matches: 4. CDR1 is LGHNA, CDR2 YNFKEQ, per germline. This CDR3 is CASSQDGQGSQPQHF. The sequenced CDR3 bases are TGTGCCAGCAGCCAAGATGGACAGGGTAGTCAGCCC.

Notes on this clone: The read ends 3 residues early relative to the CDR3; the germline J gene fills the gap. The chain carries TRBV10-3 and TRBJ2-7; 7 bases match TRBD1. This CDR3 contains 13 residues. Germline V gives CDR1 ENHRY, CDR2 SYGVKD. The V gene end was trimmed by 11 bases and the J gene end by 0 bases; junction bases not matched to a gene: 7. CDR3 in amino acids: CAVSGTDSYEQYF. The covered CDR3 bases are TGTGCCGTGTCCGGGACAGACTCCTACGAG.

By frequency, this clone is medium-sized. The DNA read from the CDR3 is TGTGCCAGCAGCCTAACTATTTCGGAGACC. This gives the protein CASSLTISET. The whole CDR3 protein reads CASSLTISETQYF. The V gene is TRBV7-2, the J gene TRBJ2-5; D call uncertain. The read finishes 3 residues shy of the CDR3 end, and the germline J gene is used to complete it. This CDR3 spans 13 amino acids. Trimming left V 5 bases short and J 5 bases short, with 12 bases between. Per the germline V gene, CDR1 is SGHTA and CDR2 is FQGNSA.